The 3 T cell receptor beta chains listed next were all sequenced from one sample in a study of CD8 T cells in ankylosing spondylitis. TCRdb ran MiXCR on the 5' RACE reads and lists one entry per CDR3 protein. In the table there are 150,000 to 200,000 distinct CDR3 sequences, just over 9.5% of which are singletons. The sample was blood, either unsorted or a sorted T cell fraction (not recorded which). All receptors derive from a female donor with ankylosing spondylitis or in good health (not recorded which).

About this clonotype: A clone one base away is much larger, so this may be a read error. The chain combines TRBV29-1 with TRBJ2-3; TRBD1 might be the D (5 bases). The germline gives CDR1 SQVTM, CDR2 ANQGSEA. The CDR3 length is 12 residues. CDR3 region: CSVADNTYTQYF. CDR3 in DNA: TGCAGCGTCGCGGACAACACATATACGCAGTATTTT.

The gene calls are TRBV20-1 and TRBJ1-2; 7 nucleotides agree with TRBD1. Germline loops: CDR1 DFQATT, CDR2 SNEGSKA (reference sequence). The CDR3 covers 15 residues. The junction had 12 bases not matched to a gene; V was cut back by 5 bases and J by 3 bases. This CDR3 reads CSARGAGDSYYGYTF. For the CDR3, the DNA is TGCAGTGCTCGAGGAGCTGGGGACAGCTACTATGGCTACACCTTC.

There are many counts of this clonotype. The genes are TRBV25-1 and TRBJ2-3; TRBD2 is a possible D gene (6 bases). Germline V gives CDR1 MGHDK, CDR2 SYGVNS. V lost 5 bases to trimming and J lost 0 bases, with 12 bases between them. The CDR3 is 15 residues long. The DNA of the CDR3 is TGTGCCAGCAGTTACTTAGCGGCAAGCACAGATACGCAGTATTTT. It encodes CASSYLAASTDTQYF.